This T cell receptor beta chain was identified in a study of T cell changes during pregnancy in multiple sclerosis. Measured with immunoSEQ multiplex PCR; TCRdb has only the in-frame clones, and not every one. Of tens of thousands of clones detected, approximately 92% appear once; the ten largest clones hold roughly 0.21%. Germline values: CDR1 SGHTA, CDR2 FQGNSA. The CDR3 loop spans 17 amino acids. J lost 5 bases, V lost 2 bases, and 13 bases had no gene match. The J gene is TRBJ2-7, the V gene TRBV7-2; 9 bases fit TRBD2. This clonotype was sampled from a female donor with multiple sclerosis, enrolled in a pregnancy study. The sequencing used CD4+ T cells from peripheral blood mononuclear cells, collected before pregnancy. This CDR3 reads CASSLPLAGGHFNEQYF. CDR3 coding DNA: TGTGCCAGCAGCTTACCGCTGGCGGGGGGGCATTTTAACGAGCAGTACTTC.